The subject of this entry is one T cell receptor beta chain. This specimen belongs to a study of blood T cells in healthy people across ages. Trimming cost V 3 bases and J 3 bases, with 12 bases left between them. Germline CDR1 and CDR2: SNHLY and FYNNEI. The CDR3 runs 15 residues. Donor samples were obtained from healthy Caucasian individuals from Russia, aged 6 to 90. The use of a sample-barcoded 5' primer and a J-beta primer mix characterized a second PCR of roughly 7 to 11 cycles. Tags on each cDNA molecule came from a template-switch adaptor with 12 random nucleotides. Each CDR3 protein gets one entry after TCRdb re-called the 5' RACE reads with MiXCR. The sample records 950,000 to 1,200,000 distinct CDR3 sequences, roughly two fifths being singletons.

This rearrangement joins TRBV2 to TRBJ1-3; no definite D call. The clonotype was recovered from a man between 18 and 35 years old in good health. Input material: blood. Here the CDR3 DNA reads TGTGCCAGCAGTGAGGTCGTAGGTCTTGGAAACACCATATATTTT. Amino acid sequence: CASSEVVGLGNTIYF.